The rows below give T cell receptor beta chains drawn from one sample of a study of T cells in Graves' hyperthyroidism and ophthalmopathy. TCRdb used MiXCR to reprocess the multiplex PCR reads, holding one entry per CDR3 protein. The table shows 450,000 to 500,000 distinct CDR3 sequences, with around a fifth occurring only once. The sample was blood. The source of these receptors is a woman aged 70-85 years with Graves' ophthalmopathy. Each CDR3 is given without its conserved first and last residue. Only some rows state a clone size, as once, few, many or a class for expanded clones.

clone_size: few; v_call: TRBV10-2; j_call: TRBJ1-1; cdr3_aa: ASRQGWEAF
clone_size: .; v_call: TRBV6-2/TRBV6-3; j_call: TRBJ2-5; cdr3_aa: ASSGSITQY
clone_size: few; v_call: TRBV5-6; j_call: TRBJ1-1; cdr3_aa: ASSLARLLNTEAF
clone_size: few; v_call: TRBV20-1; j_call: TRBJ2-5; cdr3_aa: SARQLQETQY
clone_size: .; v_call: TRBV5-1; j_call: TRBJ2-1; cdr3_aa: ASSLGPSGSSEF
clone_size: .; v_call: TRBV20-1; j_call: TRBJ2-1; cdr3_aa: SVSLAGEVQF
clone_size: .; v_call: TRBV11-3; j_call: TRBJ2-1; cdr3_aa: ASSYSGSSYNEQV
clone_size: few; v_call: TRBV6-5; j_call: TRBJ2-7; cdr3_aa: ASSYSRPGLAGEQY
clone_size: many; v_call: TRBV2; j_call: TRBJ2-2; cdr3_aa: ASRGARNTGELF
clone_size: .; v_call: TRBV12-3/TRBV12-4; j_call: TRBJ1-5; cdr3_aa: ASSLNRLNQPQH
clone_size: many; v_call: TRBV2; j_call: TRBJ2-2; cdr3_aa: ASRIGTGDTGELF
clone_size: .; v_call: TRBV25-1; j_call: TRBJ1-6; cdr3_aa: ASKLGAINSPLH
clone_size: .; v_call: TRBV6-2/TRBV6-3; j_call: TRBJ2-7; cdr3_aa: AIWTGGLYEQY
clone_size: few; v_call: TRBV5-4; j_call: TRBJ1-2; cdr3_aa: ASSSKDRAGGYT
clone_size: .; v_call: TRBV6-1; j_call: TRBJ1-2; cdr3_aa: ASSEWGGSSYGYT
clone_size: .; v_call: TRBV15; j_call: TRBJ2-1; cdr3_aa: ATSRDQGLAGEF
clone_size: .; v_call: TRBV20-1; j_call: TRBJ2-5; cdr3_aa: SASAGGRGETQY
clone_size: .; v_call: TRBV7-9; j_call: TRBJ1-2; cdr3_aa: ASRPVGVNYGYT
clone_size: many; v_call: TRBV27; j_call: TRBJ2-7; cdr3_aa: ASSFRGSSYEQY
clone_size: .; v_call: TRBV19; j_call: TRBJ2-7; cdr3_aa: ASSKSSGSSYEQY
clone_size: .; v_call: TRBV18; j_call: TRBJ1-4; cdr3_aa: ASSPDRGPELF
clone_size: many; v_call: TRBV12-3/TRBV12-4; j_call: TRBJ2-1; cdr3_aa: ASSIGTVNEQF
clone_size: few; v_call: TRBV13; j_call: TRBJ1-2; cdr3_aa: ASSSDSLRARDGYT
clone_size: .; v_call: TRBV20-1; j_call: TRBJ2-5; cdr3_aa: SARDEGVGTQY
clone_size: .; v_call: TRBV13; j_call: TRBJ2-7; cdr3_aa: ASSFRTGTASYEQY
clone_size: .; v_call: TRBV24-1; j_call: TRBJ1-5; cdr3_aa: ATSGSGPNQPQH
clone_size: .; v_call: TRBV6-1; j_call: TRBJ2-6; cdr3_aa: ASSVRTGLSSGANVLT
clone_size: .; v_call: TRBV5-1; j_call: TRBJ2-7; cdr3_aa: ASSWGTGGDEQY
clone_size: .; v_call: TRBV5-8; j_call: TRBJ2-1; cdr3_aa: ASSLVAGTF
clone_size: .; v_call: TRBV27; j_call: TRBJ2-2; cdr3_aa: ASSFLSANTGELF
clone_size: few; v_call: TRBV20-1; j_call: TRBJ2-3; cdr3_aa: SATGAQDTQY
clone_size: .; v_call: TRBV9; j_call: TRBJ1-1; cdr3_aa: ASSATPLGRGTEAF
clone_size: few; v_call: TRBV5-1; j_call: TRBJ1-1; cdr3_aa: ASRLAGANTEAF
clone_size: many; v_call: TRBV30; j_call: TRBJ2-3; cdr3_aa: AWSAARGTDTQY
clone_size: .; v_call: TRBV20-1; j_call: TRBJ2-1; cdr3_aa: SARDVDYNEQF